Listed below are T cell receptor beta chains from one sample, sequenced in a study of cytomegalovirus exposure and HLA in healthy donors. Only in-frame clones appear in the TCRdb table, and some are missing; sequencing was by immunoSEQ multiplex PCR. This table holds about 130,000 clones, about nine tenths found once. Sequencing was carried out using PBMCs. The receptor source for this set is a woman between 18 and 30 years old in good health and CMV-seronegative. CDR3s include the opening cysteine and the closing phenylalanine or tryptophan. D genes are given only for firm matches. Where a row states a size, it is once, few, many or the class of an expanded clone; other rows omit it.

v_gene	abundance	d_gene	j_gene	CDR3aa	CDR3nt
TRBV5-1	-	TRBD2	TRBJ2-7	CASSPGLAVMTSYEQYF	TGCGCCAGCAGCCCGGGACTAGCGGTAATGACCTCCTACGAGCAGTACTTC
TRBV4-2	-	TRBD1	TRBJ2-2	CASSQTGAGELFF	TGTGCCAGCAGCCAAACAGGGGCCGGGGAGCTGTTTTTT
TRBV5-1	-	-	TRBJ2-2	CASSLDAGQNTGELFF	TGCGCCAGCAGCTTGGATGCGGGGCAGAACACCGGGGAGCTGTTTTTT
TRBV2	-	TRBD2	TRBJ2-7	CASSSTSREQYF	TGTGCCAGCTCGTCGACTAGCCGCGAGCAGTACTTC
TRBV29-1	-	-	TRBJ2-3	CSVEDPKGESSTDTQYF	TGCAGCGTTGAAGATCCTAAGGGGGAGAGCAGCACAGATACGCAGTATTTT
TRBV7-9	-	TRBD2	TRBJ2-1	CASSPGLAGYNEQFF	TGTGCCAGCAGCCCGGGACTAGCGGGATACAATGAGCAGTTCTTC
TRBV2	-	-	TRBJ1-5	CASNSGRRGNQPQHF	TGTGCCAGCAATTCCGGGAGGAGGGGCAATCAGCCCCAGCATTTT
TRBV7-9	-	TRBD2	TRBJ2-3	CASSSPGLVAIDTQYF	TGTGCCAGCAGCTCTCCGGGACTAGTCGCGATAGATACGCAGTATTTT
TRBV7-3	once	-	TRBJ1-1	CASASGESDTEAFF	TGTGCCAGCGCAAGTGGGGAGTCAGACACTGAAGCTTTCTTT
TRBV7-9	-	-	TRBJ1-5	CASSQIGWGRTPDQPQHF	TGTGCCAGCAGCCAGATAGGATGGGGGCGCACACCCGATCAGCCCCAGCATTTT
TRBV6-1	-	-	TRBJ1-5	CASIRDTNNQPQHF	TGTGCCAGCATTCGAGACACCAACAATCAGCCCCAGCATTTT
TRBV11-2	-	-	TRBJ2-7	CASSYLWGRTYEQYF	TGTGCCAGCAGCTATCTATGGGGGAGGACCTACGAGCAGTACTTC
TRBV30	-	-	TRBJ2-2	CAWVGVTGELFF	TGTGCCTGGGTCGGGGTAACCGGGGAGCTGTTTTTT
TRBV5-6	-	TRBD1	TRBJ2-7	CASSRTGYEQYF	TGTGCCAGCAGCAGGACAGGCTACGAGCAGTACTTC
TRBV19	-	-	TRBJ1-1	CASSWGGQGWTEAFF	TGTGCCAGTAGTTGGGGGGGGCAGGGTTGGACTGAAGCTTTCTTT
TRBV19	-	TRBD2	TRBJ2-7	CASSIGRGSSYEQYF	TGTGCCAGTAGTATAGGGCGGGGGAGCTCCTACGAGCAGTACTTC
TRBV19	-	-	TRBJ2-2	CASSIAQPLLEPGELFF	TGTGCCAGTAGTATCGCACAGCCCCTCTTAGAACCCGGGGAGCTGTTTTTT
TRBV29-1	-	TRBD1	TRBJ2-2	CSVDRQGNTGELFF	TGCAGCGTTGATCGACAGGGCAACACCGGGGAGCTGTTTTTT
TRBV14	-	TRBD1	TRBJ2-7	CASSQPGTGGDEQYF	TGTGCCAGCAGCCAACCCGGGACAGGGGGGGACGAGCAGTACTTC
TRBV11-2	once	TRBD2	TRBJ2-7	CASSLDLAGNYEQYF	TGTGCCAGCAGCTTAGATCTAGCGGGGAACTACGAGCAGTACTTC
TRBV11-2	-	-	TRBJ2-7	CASSLGRGDYEQYF	TGTGCCAGCAGCTTAGGCAGGGGAGACTACGAGCAGTACTTC
TRBV5-1	-	-	TRBJ1-2	CASSLDRMNYGYTF	TGCGCCAGCAGCTTGGACAGGATGAACTATGGCTACACCTTC
TRBV14	-	-	TRBJ2-4	CASSQPGVHIQYF	TGTGCCAGCAGCCAACCAGGGGTACACATTCAGTACTTC
TRBV28	-	-	TRBJ1-1	CASSLWGQGGNTEAFF	TGTGCCAGCAGTTTATGGGGTCAGGGTGGAAACACTGAAGCTTTCTTT
TRBV4-1	-	TRBD1	TRBJ2-3	CASSQATGGTDTQYF	TGCGCCAGCAGCCAAGCTACAGGGGGCACAGATACGCAGTATTTT
TRBV7-8	-	-	TRBJ1-1	CASSLSPGLNTEAFF	TGTGCCAGCAGCTTAAGTCCAGGGCTAAACACTGAAGCTTTCTTT
TRBV29-1	once	-	TRBJ1-1	CSVEGQNTEAFF	TGCAGCGTTGAAGGACAGAACACTGAAGCTTTCTTT
TRBV5-6	-	TRBD1	TRBJ2-5	CASSKEPGQEYF	TGTGCCAGCAGCAAAGAGCCGGGACAGGAGTACTTC
TRBV5-1	-	-	TRBJ1-1	CASSADGEDTEAFF	TGCGCCAGCAGCGCCGACGGGGAAGACACTGAAGCTTTCTTT